The 14 T cell receptor beta chains below were found in one sample sequenced in a study of graft-versus-host responses after intestinal transplantation. The data were produced by immunoSEQ multiplex PCR, yet TCRdb's version contains in-frame clones alone and is incomplete. The sample lists 100,000 or so clones, about nine tenths seen once, with more than 0.15% in the top ten. Their antigens are not known. Sequenced here: unstimulated CD4+ T cells sorted from spleen or lymph node cells, sampled before transplant. The source is a human donor who was the organ donor for an intestinal transplant.

The chain employs TRBV25-1 and TRBJ2-3; 9 bases are shared with TRBD2. The ends lost 4 bases at V and 0 bases at J; junction bases unmatched: 8. The CDR3 contains 17 residues. CDR1 is MGHDK and CDR2 is SYGVNS in the germline V gene. CDR3: CASSGPSGATSTDTQYF. Written as DNA, the CDR3 is TGTGCCAGCAGTGGCCCTAGCGGGGCCACTAGCACAGATACGCAGTATTTT.

As to this clone: Other DNA sequences within the sample encode an identical CDR3. This chain connects TRBV18 to TRBJ1-5; TRBD1 agrees at 7 bases. This CDR3 region has 15 residues. Germline trimming cut 3 bases from V and 4 bases from J; bases unmatched to any gene: 6. Germline V gene data show CDR1 as KGHSH and CDR2 as LQKENI. The CDR3 DNA sequence: TGTGCCAGCTCACCTCGCGACAGGGTAAATCAGCCCCAGCATTTT. Translated, it gives CASSPRDRVNQPQHF.

The chain carries TRBV7-3 and TRBJ2-1, with 8 bases fitting TRBD2. The CDR3 length is 11 residues. CDR1 is SGHTA and CDR2 is FQGTGA in the germline V gene. Trimming removed 5 bases from V and 9 bases from J; junction bases left unmatched: 0. CDR3 sequence reads: CASSAGGEQFF. In DNA form, the CDR3 reads TGTGCCAGCAGCGCGGGGGGTGAGCAGTTCTTC.

This chain's CDR3 is CASSTNRETQYF. CDR3 sequence (DNA): TGTGCCAGCAGCACTAATAGAGAGACCCAGTACTTC. The rearrangement uses TRBV7-6 and TRBJ2-5; D gene unclear. CDR3 size: 12 residues. Germline V gene sequence: CDR1 SGHVS, CDR2 FNYEAQ. The V gene lost 5 bases and the J gene lost 4 bases, with 8 bases spanning the gap.

The chain recombines TRBV6-5 with TRBJ1-2, with TRBD1 matching over 7 bases. The germline CDR1 and CDR2 sequences are MNHEY and SVGAGI. The CDR3 contains 13 residues. The ends lost 6 bases at V and 4 bases at J; junction bases unmatched: 5. The CDR3 region is CASSYTGAYGYTF. DNA of the CDR3: TGTGCCAGCAGCTATACAGGGGCCTATGGCTACACCTTC.

This clone was observed once. The rearrangement links TRBV9 to TRBJ2-2; D is unresolved. V lost 0 bases and J 3 bases, leaving 6 bases between the germline ends. Germline V gene lookup returns CDR1 SGDLS and CDR2 YYNGEE. The CDR3 runs 14 residues. The CDR3 sequence is CASSVALHTGELFF. DNA of the CDR3: TGTGCCAGCAGCGTAGCTCTCCACACCGGGGAGCTGTTTTTT.

This chain uses TRBV7-2 with TRBJ1-2, with D maybe TRBD1 (5 bases). Trimming stripped 5 bases from V and 7 bases from J, with 14 bases between. This CDR3 is 13 amino acids long. Germline values: CDR1 SGHTA, CDR2 FQGNSA. CDR3 nucleotides: TGTGCCAGCAGCCTCAGGGAAAGCAGTGGCTACACCTTC. It specifies CASSLRESSGYTF. Using reference TRBV7-2 and TRBJ1-2 for the parts outside the CDR3, the full variable domain is GAGVSQSPSNKVTEKGKDVELRCDPISGHTALYWYRQSLGQGLEFLIYFQGNSAPDKSGLPSDRFSAERTGGSVSTLTIQRTQQEDSAVYLCASSLRESSGYTFGSGTRLTVV.

The rearrangement links TRBV19 to TRBJ1-1; D possibly corresponds to TRBD1 (6 bases). V was shortened by 3 bases and J by 3 bases, with 14 bases between the two germline ends. The germline CDR1 and CDR2 sequences are LNHDA and SQIVND (reference sequence). The CDR3 extends over 15 amino acids. The chain's CDR3 is CASSIQGGRDTEAFF. CDR3 sequence (DNA): TGTGCCAGTAGTATTCAAGGGGGAAGGGACACTGAAGCTTTCTTT.

V is TRBV5-6 and J is TRBJ1-5; no firm D call. Germline CDR1 SGHDT, CDR2 YYEEEE. This CDR3 spans 15 amino acids. Trimming took off 2 bases at V and 0 bases at J, with 9 bases between the two ends. The CDR3 reads CASSFGAYSNQPQHF. The CDR3 DNA is TGTGCCAGCAGCTTCGGAGCATATAGCAATCAGCCCCAGCATTTT.

The CDR3 loop is CASSSASVTGFHQPQHF. The CDR3 DNA is TGTGCCAGCAGTTCTGCCTCGGTTACAGGATTCCATCAGCCCCAGCATTTT. This chain uses TRBV28 with TRBJ1-5; tentative D call: TRBD1 (5 bases). Germline CDR1 MDHEN, CDR2 SYDVKM. Trimming cost V 4 bases and J 5 bases, with 21 bases left between them. CDR3 length equals 17 residues.

The CDR3 DNA is TGCGCCAGCAGCCCATCACTAGCCCGGGAGCTGTTTTTT. It codes for CASSPSLARELFF. V gene TRBV4-1 combines with J gene TRBJ2-2, with a weak D call TRBD2 (6 bases). Trimming shortened V by 4 bases and J by 9 bases, and 12 bases separated the two germline ends. CDR1 is MGHRA, CDR2 YSYEKL, per germline. CDR3 length equals 13 residues.

The chain recombines TRBV7-9 with TRBJ2-1; 7 nucleotides match TRBD1. V dropped 7 bases and J dropped 8; count of bases not matched to a gene: 14. Germline V CDR1 and CDR2: SEHNR, FQNEAQ (reference sequence). The length of the CDR3 is 15 residues. As DNA, the CDR3 is TGTGCCAGCACTCAAGACAGGGCGGATTGGGATGAGCAGTTCTTC. It encodes CASTQDRADWDEQFF.

This clone was detected only once. The chain recombines TRBV19 with TRBJ1-2; D may be TRBD1 (6 bases). Trimming cost V 6 bases and J 8 bases, with 13 bases left between them. The CDR3 totals 12 residues. Germline loops: CDR1 LNHDA, CDR2 SQIVND (reference sequence). This chain's CDR3 is CASSARRGGYTF. CDR3 in DNA: TGTGCCAGTAGCGCGCGAAGGGGGGGCTACACCTTC.

The rearrangement links TRBV7-2 to TRBJ2-1, with 9 bases lining up with TRBD2. CDR3 length: 15 residues. Germline trimming cut 1 base from V and 8 bases from J; bases unmatched to any gene: 6. Per the germline V gene, CDR1 is SGHTA and CDR2 is FQGNSA. The chain's CDR3 is CASSLVRGGADEQFF. In DNA, the CDR3 is TGTGCCAGCAGCTTAGTTCGCGGGGGGGCCGATGAGCAGTTCTTC.